These 4 T cell receptor beta chains came from one sample sequenced in a study of cytomegalovirus exposure and HLA in healthy donors. Repertoires were generated with immunoSEQ multiplex PCR, while TCRdb's copy carries only in-frame clones and drops some. The sample has more than 100,000 clones, approximately 91% seen once; the top ten hold 1.4%. Sequenced sample: PBMCs. The receptor source for this set is a man aged 25 to 45 in good health and CMV-seronegative.

This clone has more than one count but fewer than ten. Other DNA sequences in this sample translate to the same CDR3. The rearrangement uses TRBV5-1 and TRBJ2-7, with 11 positions matching TRBD1. The CDR3 has 14 residues. In germline, CDR1 is SGHRS, CDR2 YFSETQ. Unmatched junction bases numbered 3, after V lost 2 bases and J lost 5 bases. In nucleotides, the CDR3 is TGCGCCAGCAGCTTCGGGACAGGGGGGAACGAGCAGTACTTC. This codes for CASSFGTGGNEQYF.

The V gene is TRBV6-5, the J gene TRBJ1-2; 8 bases fit TRBD1. The junction had 4 bases not matched to a gene; V was cut back by 6 bases and J by 4 bases. There are 13 residues in the CDR3. Germline CDR1 is MNHEY and CDR2 is SVGAGI. CDR3 protein: CASSKTGAYGYTF. The CDR3 DNA follows: TGTGCCAGCAGCAAGACAGGGGCCTATGGCTACACCTTC.

The V call is TRBV10-2, the J call TRBJ1-1; 9 bases map to TRBD1. The CDR3 runs 16 residues. The V gene end was trimmed by 4 bases and the J gene end by 3 bases; junction bases not matched to a gene: 9. CDR1 is WSHSY and CDR2 is SAAADI in the germline V gene. As DNA, the CDR3 is TGCGCCAGCAGTGGCACGAAACAGGGGGCGGACACTGAAGCTTTCTTT. It translates to CASSGTKQGADTEAFF.

V usage is TRBV7-7 and J usage is TRBJ2-3; TRBD1 agrees at 7 bases. Germline CDR1 and CDR2: SSHAT and FNYEAQ (reference sequence). The V and J ends lost 5 bases and 1 base, in that order; junction bases with no gene match: 3. This CDR3 is built from 14 residues. CDR3 loop: CASSRGTGTDTQYF. For the CDR3, the DNA is TGTGCCAGCAGCCGTGGGACAGGCACAGATACGCAGTATTTT.